This record concerns one TCR beta chain sequence. Investigators did not record CMV serostatus for this donor. This sample is part of a study of cytomegalovirus exposure and HLA in healthy donors. Vbeta (60) and Jbeta (13) primers were used in the PCR. The data were produced by immunoSEQ multiplex PCR, yet TCRdb's version contains in-frame clones alone and is incomplete. The top ten hold over 1.5% of the sample, which has some 140,000 clones, approximately 60% seen once. Germline trimming cut 5 bases from V and 5 bases from J; bases unmatched to any gene: 6. The CDR3 consists of 15 residues. Germline V gives CDR1 SNHLY, CDR2 FYNNEI.

V is TRBV2 and J is TRBJ2-2, with TRBD2 identical over 9 bases. The sample comprised PBMCs. The TCR originated in a human donor in good health. The CDR3 coding sequence is TGTGCCAGCAGTAGCTTAGCGGGAGCTACCGGGGAGCTGTTTTTT. This encodes CASSSLAGATGELFF.